This T cell receptor beta chain was observed in a study of persistence of HIV-infected CD4 T cells. Regarding the study as a whole: Degenerate expanded CDR3beta sequences were enriched among CMV- and Gag-responding cells.

The immunoSEQ assay was version 4, run in survey mode. Only in-frame clones appear in the TCRdb table, and some are missing; sequencing was by immunoSEQ multiplex PCR. In the table there are fewer than 40,000 clones, roughly 82% of which are singletons. V lost 0 bases to trimming and J lost 4 bases, with 10 bases between them. The CDR3 is 14 amino acids. Germline-derived CDR1 and CDR2 are SGDLS and YYNGEE. With regard to this clone: Antigen specificity is unknown.

Stimulation used approximately 9.5 ug/mL lysate from CMV-infected fibroblasts. CD40L-negative CD69-negative CD45RO-high memory CD4+ T cells were sorted as populations depleted of antigen-responding cells. The rearrangement uses TRBV9 and TRBJ1-2, with D hard to call. The TCR originated in an adult man with HIV who was CMV-seropositive. The material sequenced was CD4+ T cells sorted from PBMCs after approximately 18-hour stimulation, taken from a patient who received antiretroviral therapy. CDR3 nucleotides: TGTGCCAGCAGCGTAGCTGCGCAAGGCTATGGCTACACCTTC. It yields the protein CASSVAAQGYGYTF.